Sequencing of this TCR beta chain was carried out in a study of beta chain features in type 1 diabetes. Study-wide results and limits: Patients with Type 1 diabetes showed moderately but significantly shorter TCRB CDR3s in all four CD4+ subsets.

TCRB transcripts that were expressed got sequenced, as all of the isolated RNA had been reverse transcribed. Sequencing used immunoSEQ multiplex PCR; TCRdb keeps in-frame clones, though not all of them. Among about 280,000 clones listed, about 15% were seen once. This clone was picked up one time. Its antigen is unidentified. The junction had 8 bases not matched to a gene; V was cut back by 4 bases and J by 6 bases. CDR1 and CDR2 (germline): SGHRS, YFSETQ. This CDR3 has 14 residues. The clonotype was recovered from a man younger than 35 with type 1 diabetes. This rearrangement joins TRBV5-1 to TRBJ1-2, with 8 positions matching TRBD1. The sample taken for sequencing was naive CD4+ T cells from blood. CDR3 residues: CASSQVGTGNGYTF. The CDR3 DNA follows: TGCGCCAGCAGCCAGGTAGGGACAGGCAATGGCTACACCTTC.